Each of the 12 T cell receptor beta chains below was sequenced from the same sample in a study of T cells after yellow fever vaccination. TCRdb reprocessed the 5' RACE reads via MiXCR and lists one record per CDR3 protein. This sample yields 300,000 to 400,000 distinct CDR3 sequences, of which about an eighth are seen a single time; roughly 3% belongs to the top ten. The sequences come from CD4+ T cells sorted from PBMCs, collected 15 days after the yellow fever booster vaccination. The source is a man aged 18 to 29 who received the YFV17D yellow fever vaccine.

The rearrangement uses TRBV12-3 or TRBV12-4 and TRBJ2-3; D unclear. The germline V and J ends were trimmed by 6 bases and 4 bases, with 11 bases remaining between them. There are 13 residues in the CDR3. This chain's CDR3 is CASSTQPPDTQYF. The CDR3 DNA reads as TGTGCCAGCAGCACCCAACCCCCAGATACGCAGTATTTT.

In this sample, this clonotype turned up a few times. The chain employs TRBV20-1 and TRBJ2-3; D is uncertain. Per the germline V gene, CDR1 is DFQATT and CDR2 is SNEGSKA (reference sequence). The CDR3 loop spans 13 amino acids. Trimming took 2 bases from V and 1 from J, leaving 7 bases between them. The CDR3 DNA is TGCAGTGCTAGATTAGTCCGCACAGATACGCAGTATTTT. Protein sequence: CSARLVRTDTQYF.

The chain uses TRBV6-5 and TRBJ2-7; D possibly corresponds to TRBD1 (6 bases). Trimming shortened V by 4 bases and J by 6 bases, and 10 bases separated the two germline ends. CDR1 MNHEY and CDR2 SVGAGI come from the germline V gene. This CDR3 contains 12 residues. The CDR3 protein is CASSSFRGEQYV. Here the CDR3 DNA reads TGTGCCAGCAGTTCCTTCAGGGGCGAGCAGTACGTC.

The chain is built from TRBV10-2 and TRBJ2-1; unclear D gene. Germline CDR1 reads WSHSY; CDR2 reads SAAADI. V shed 1 base and J shed 8 bases, with 18 bases lying between them. This CDR3 contains 16 residues. CDR3 bases: TGCGCCAGCAGTGAGTACCCGAAAGGATCGCACGATGAGCAGTTCTTC. Translating gives CASSEYPKGSHDEQFF.

This chain uses TRBV20-1 with TRBJ2-5; 11 bases are a match to TRBD2. The J segment lost 6 bases and the V segment lost 1 base, leaving 10 bases of the junction unmatched. Germline V lookup: CDR1 DFQATT, CDR2 SNEGSKA (reference sequence). The CDR3 is 16 amino acids. Here the CDR3 reads CSARVLAGGPTQTQYF. The CDR3 DNA reads TGCAGTGCTAGAGTCCTAGCGGGGGGACCGACCCAGACCCAGTACTTC.

The chain combines TRBV7-9 with TRBJ1-2, with 11 bases that match TRBD1. The V gene's germline CDR1 is SEHNR and CDR2 FQNEAQ (reference sequence). CDR3 length equals 15 residues. The V segment lost 5 bases and the J segment 3 bases; nucleotides outside the gene matches: 5. The CDR3 region has the DNA TGTGCCAGCAGCCCCGGACAGGGGGCAGACTATGGCTACACCTTC. Protein: CASSPGQGADYGYTF.

In this sample, this clonotype turned up a few times. This sequence joins TRBV5-1 and TRBJ2-1, with a weak D call TRBD1 (7 bases). This CDR3 has 15 amino acids. Germline CDR1 is SGHRS and CDR2 is YFSETQ. Between the trimmed V and J ends, which lost 3 bases and 5 bases, there was a span of 15 bases. This CDR3 reads CASSSRGDSDNEQFF. The CDR3, as DNA: TGCGCCAGCAGCTCCAGGGGGGATTCGGACAATGAGCAGTTCTTC.

This clonotype was detected only a few times. The rearrangement joins TRBV20-1 to TRBJ2-3; no firm D call. This CDR3 comprises 15 residues. Deletions cut 1 base from V and 0 bases from J, with 11 bases between. In germline, CDR1 is DFQATT, CDR2 SNEGSKA (reference sequence). The CDR3 region is CSARVGRTSTDTQYF. Written as DNA, the CDR3 is TGCAGTGCTAGAGTAGGCCGAACTAGCACAGATACGCAGTATTTT.

This clonotype was detected only a few times. The V and J genes are TRBV29-1 and TRBJ2-4, with D unresolved. Per the germline V gene, CDR1 is SQVTM and CDR2 is ANQGSEA. The CDR3 totals 13 residues. Trimming took off 7 bases at V and 0 bases at J, with 10 bases between the two ends. This CDR3 is CSALDGAKNIQYF. Written as DNA, the CDR3 is TGCAGCGCCTTGGACGGAGCCAAAAACATTCAGTACTTC.

This clonotype was counted only a few times. This sequence joins TRBV7-9 and TRBJ2-5; possible D gene TRBD2, 5 bases. V lost 5 bases and J 3 bases, leaving 16 bases between the germline ends. CDR3 size: 15 residues. The V gene's germline CDR1 is SEHNR and CDR2 FQNEAQ (reference sequence). CDR3 in DNA: TGTGCCAGCAGCCCAACCCCCCGGGGTAAAGAGACCCAGTACTTC. Encoded protein: CASSPTPRGKETQYF.

This clonotype was detected many times. The chain has TRBV18 and TRBJ2-7; 7 bases match TRBD1. V was pared by 6 bases and J by 7 bases, with 6 bases of the junction left unmatched. Looked up from germline, CDR1 is KGHSH and CDR2 is LQKENI. The CDR3 consists of 12 residues. Here the CDR3 reads CASSLTGIEQYV. The CDR3 DNA reads as TGTGCCAGCTCCCTGACAGGGATAGAGCAGTACGTC.

V and J are TRBV24-1 and TRBJ2-2; 9 bases line up with TRBD2. Germline CDR1 reads KGHDR; CDR2 reads SFDVKD. The CDR3 spans 15 residues. V lost 5 bases and J lost 4; bases outside the gene matches: 4. CDR3 in amino acids: CATSGLAGRTGELFF. The CDR3 DNA reads as TGTGCCACCAGTGGGCTAGCGGGGCGCACCGGGGAGCTGTTTTTT.